This paragraph covers one T cell receptor beta chain sequence. The CDR3 is 15 amino acids. Germline V CDR1 and CDR2: SGHKS, YYEKEE (reference sequence). V lost 1 base to trimming and J lost 4 bases, with 12 bases between them. Time point defined: newly diagnosed GD, antithyroid drugs for less than 3 months. Extracted RNA from PBMCs served as the source of the TCR library. The source of the sample is a study of regulatory T cells in long-lasting Graves disease. HTBI primers from iRepertoire and Arm-PCR of CDR3 regions yielded the TCR beta libraries. TCRdb processed the multiplex PCR reads anew with MiXCR; each CDR3 protein has one entry. The repertoire includes 400,000 to 500,000 distinct CDR3 sequences, approximately 15% of them detected once, and approximately 17% sits in the top ten. This sample also appeared in a second study, on T cells in Graves' hyperthyroidism and ophthalmopathy. As that study records: No ophthalmopathy progression within 18 months constituted stable Graves' hyperthyroidism.

V and J are TRBV5-5 and TRBJ1-3; D not certain. The receptor was derived from a woman between 50 and 59 years old with Graves disease. The sequenced sample was peripheral blood mononuclear cells (PBMCs), obtained at new diagnosis, from a patient treated with antithyroid drugs. The CDR3 bases are TGTGCCAGCAGCTTGTTCAGTTCGACGGGAAACACCATATATTTT. Its translation is CASSLFSSTGNTIYF.